This T cell receptor (beta chain) was identified during a study of blood T cell repertoires in COVID-19 (TCRdb year 2020). With respect to the entire study: Collaborator samples came from the United States, Italy and Spain and covered acute and convalescent phases of COVID-19. The material from the prospective study consisted of cDNA or gDNA derived from T cells, B-cell-depleted T cells, or PBMCs. Subjects who had been exposed to COVID-19, were actively infected with it, or had recovered from it provided the deeply sampled blood TCRbeta repertoires that made up the dataset. A freely available public database, intended as a resource for researchers studying the immune response to SARS-CoV-2, is where the repertoires were released. Samples were obtained from the ongoing ImmuneRACE study (first 160 participants) and from 950 to 1,500 subjects provided by 6 global collaborators. Sample metadata almost always included a de-identified subject ID, COVID-19 status, age in years and sex. Where available, HLA class I and class II types were taken from metadata supplied by the sample provider and were not determined by assay-based typing.

Whole blood was collected in K2EDTA tubes by collaborating institutions according to the institutions' own protocols. For TCRbeta analysis, collaborators shipped samples in one of three forms: frozen whole blood, isolated PBMCs, or DNA extracted from either of those sample types. The junction shows trimming of 0 bases on V and 0 bases on J, plus 6 bases between the germline ends. CDR1 SGHVS and CDR2 FQNEAQ are derived from the germline V gene. The CDR3 runs 15 residues from the cysteine to the phenylalanine. This entry keeps only the CDR3 DNA: 45 bases, framed from base 1. Points on this clone: There is no known antigen for this receptor. Base quality data are lacking; no much larger clone is found one base away.

TCRbeta CDR3 regions were amplified from genomic DNA by means of the immunoSEQ Assay, a bias-controlled multiplex PCR. The study's processing was this. Within the assay, amplification of reference gene primers was used to estimate how many nucleated cells each sample contained. To quantify the absolute abundance of each unique TCRbeta CDR3 rearrangement, sequence reads were collapsed and filtered. Productive Simpson clonality was computed per sample as the square root of Simpson's diversity index over productive rearrangements. The source is immuneACCESS, and TCRdb retained only in-frame sequences with V and J called. Part of the clones is not carried over; for the studies checked, unresolved V genes explain less than half of this, and the remainder is unexplained. V, J and clone size are taken as reported in that table, and D and trimming were inferred from the DNA itself. For this sample the table gives just under 65,000 clones, of which roughly 76% were detected only once. The ten largest clones take up approximately 5% of the sample.

Summary of the overall study and its limitations: Clinical and demographic metadata were provided uncurated, with the amount varying by source and participant.

The chain couples TRBV7-8 to TRBJ1-3; there is no confident call for the D gene. Sample: peripheral blood. This TCR was recovered from a human donor in a cohort sampled during active COVID-19. This receptor carries the CDR3 CASSLASVSGNTIYF. The bases are TGTGCCAGCAGCTTAGCGTCCGTCTCTGGAAACACCATATATTTT.